This T cell receptor (beta chain) originates from a study of cytomegalovirus exposure and HLA in healthy donors. Study-wide points: CMV antigen specificity of three CMV-associated chains was confirmed in vitro. DRB1 showed the most TCR associations and HLA-C the fewest in a later analysis, as rates varied by HLA locus.

The PCR contained 60 Vbeta and 13 Jbeta primers. The table came from immunoSEQ multiplex PCR; TCRdb's copy has only in-frame clones and leaves some out. Altogether 100,000 to 150,000 clones are present, roughly 63% being singletons, with the ten largest covering 1.6%. Notes on this clone: Its antigen is undetermined.

The CDR3 has 13 amino acids. Trimming shortened V by 9 bases and J by 1 base, and 10 bases separated the two germline ends. Germline CDR1 is MNHEY and CDR2 is SMNVEV (reference sequence). The sample comprised PBMCs. This TCR was recovered from a man between 25 and 39 years old in good health and CMV-seropositive. J is TRBJ1-5 and V is TRBV27; perhaps TRBD1 as D (6 bases). The CDR3 coding sequence is TGTGCCAGAACACAGGGCAGCAATCAGCCCCAGCATTTT. Protein product: CARTQGSNQPQHF.